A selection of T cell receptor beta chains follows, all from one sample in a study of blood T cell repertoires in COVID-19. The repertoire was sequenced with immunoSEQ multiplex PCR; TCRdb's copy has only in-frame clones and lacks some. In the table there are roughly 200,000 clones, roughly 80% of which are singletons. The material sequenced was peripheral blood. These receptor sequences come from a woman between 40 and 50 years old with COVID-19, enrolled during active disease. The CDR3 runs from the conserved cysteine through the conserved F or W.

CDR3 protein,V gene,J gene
CASSLATGGWRTGELFF,TRBV5-4,TRBJ2-2
CASSQDQLKRYGYTF,TRBV3-1/TRBV3-2,TRBJ1-2
CASSLYHGNTGELFF,TRBV27,TRBJ2-2
CASSLLAGSYEQYF,TRBV3-1/TRBV3-2,TRBJ2-7
CATSRRTTEAFF,TRBV24-1,TRBJ1-1
CASSPRNGRTYEQYF,TRBV4-1,TRBJ2-7
CASSFPNQPQHF,TRBV27,TRBJ1-5
CASSWGPDREVNTEAFF,TRBV5-4,TRBJ1-1
CASSLLRSSSYEQYF,TRBV28,TRBJ2-7
CASRKGLAEETQYF,TRBV7-2,TRBJ2-5
CASSDQRGGGNTIYF,TRBV7-8,TRBJ1-3
CASSPWTATGELFF,TRBV28,TRBJ2-2
CASSQDSAVNQPQHF,TRBV3-1/TRBV3-2,TRBJ1-5
CASTTGTGSYEQYF,TRBV11-2,TRBJ2-7
CASLVSKLRGSGGHTQYF,TRBV10-1,TRBJ2-3
CASSFRGTYEQYF,TRBV28,TRBJ2-7
CASSAGQGNAEKLFF,TRBV9,TRBJ1-4
CASSSLAGGGDTQYF,TRBV2,TRBJ2-3
CASSLELVANEQFF,TRBV7-2,TRBJ2-1
CASSEGAGYNQPQHF,TRBV2,TRBJ1-5
CAWSSASGRPVNTGELFF,TRBV30,TRBJ2-2
CASRGAGVGAGELFF,TRBV28,TRBJ2-2
CATSRDRGGGGTDTQYF,TRBV15,TRBJ2-3
CASSYTKQGYEQYF,TRBV6-6,TRBJ2-7
CASSLGLEQFF,TRBV5-1,TRBJ2-1
CASSFSTRGGIETQYF,TRBV10-2,TRBJ2-5
CASSIRGLGNQPQHF,TRBV19,TRBJ1-5
CASSLVSGNTEAFF,TRBV11-2,TRBJ1-1
CASKGLAKETQYF,TRBV2,TRBJ2-5
CATRDSGGRHEQYF,TRBV24-1,TRBJ2-7
CASRRFAGDTGELFF,TRBV5-1,TRBJ2-2
CANSLREGNEQFF,TRBV3-1/TRBV3-2,TRBJ2-1
CASSESPGINEKLFF,TRBV6-1,TRBJ1-4
CASSPWTATGNTIYF,TRBV27,TRBJ1-3
CASSQDLTSGENGYTF,TRBV3-1/TRBV3-2,TRBJ1-2
CASAGLLFYEQYF,TRBV2,TRBJ2-7
CASSYSSLYEQYF,TRBV6-5,TRBJ2-7
CASSLLGRETQYF,TRBV12-3/TRBV12-4,TRBJ2-5
CASSERGTYGYTF,TRBV6-1,TRBJ1-2
CAILSQGYSNQPQHF,TRBV28,TRBJ1-5
CASSLRIVGWTSGSYEQYF,TRBV27,TRBJ2-7
CASSSPDRVNTEAFF,TRBV7-8,TRBJ1-1
CSVDGTAQGTQYF,TRBV29-1,TRBJ2-5
CASSLGLAGGFAYNEQFF,TRBV11-2,TRBJ2-1
CASSQERTGVANVLTF,TRBV3-1/TRBV3-2,TRBJ2-6
CASSSGQGIGEAFF,TRBV27,TRBJ1-1
CASSPRTSGGDLNTQYF,TRBV9,TRBJ2-3
CASSPQGALSLTEQYF,TRBV7-6,TRBJ2-7
CASSQDSYYGYTF,TRBV14,TRBJ1-2
CASSRDRDSGNTIYF,TRBV11-2,TRBJ1-3
CASSLEGGPPNEQFF,TRBV5-1,TRBJ2-1
CASSRGGPQVLGYTF,TRBV18,TRBJ1-2
CASSQDMEGELFF,TRBV14,TRBJ2-2
CASIPAGGTEAFF,TRBV11-1,TRBJ1-1
CASGYGGLLFF,TRBV12-5,TRBJ2-1